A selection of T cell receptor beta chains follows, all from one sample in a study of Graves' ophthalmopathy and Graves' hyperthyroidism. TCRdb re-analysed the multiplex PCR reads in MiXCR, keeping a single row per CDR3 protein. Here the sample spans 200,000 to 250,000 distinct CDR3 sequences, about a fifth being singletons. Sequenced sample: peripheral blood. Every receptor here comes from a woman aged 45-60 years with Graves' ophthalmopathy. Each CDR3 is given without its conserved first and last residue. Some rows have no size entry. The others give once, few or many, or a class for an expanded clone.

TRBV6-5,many,ASRTGREAF
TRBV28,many,AHKPDVTNTEAF
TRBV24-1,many,ATSDRRTGGGGYT
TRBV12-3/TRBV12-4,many,ASTPFRNTEAF
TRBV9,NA,ASSVEQGNEQY
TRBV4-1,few,ASSLLSTRDEQY
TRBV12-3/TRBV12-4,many,ASSRQGPGSPLH
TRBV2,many,ASQNLAGQATYEQF
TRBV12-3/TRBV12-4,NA,ASSLRGPSYNEQF
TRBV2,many,ASLIQHPYEQY
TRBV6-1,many,ASRPGWTGNTGELF
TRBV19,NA,ASSSLTSGTDTQY
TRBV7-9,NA,ASSLKPGGHEQY
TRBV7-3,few,ASSLMEFGGELF
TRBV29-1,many,SVMGFGANQPQH
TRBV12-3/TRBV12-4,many,ASSLGKTGQMNTEAF
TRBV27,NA,ASRRDTSFGETQY
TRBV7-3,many,ASSLRVQGGFYSGMNTEAF
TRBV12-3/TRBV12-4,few,ASSLNSNEQF
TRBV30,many,AWTRGASGAYEQY
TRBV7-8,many,ASSLQRQGQETQY